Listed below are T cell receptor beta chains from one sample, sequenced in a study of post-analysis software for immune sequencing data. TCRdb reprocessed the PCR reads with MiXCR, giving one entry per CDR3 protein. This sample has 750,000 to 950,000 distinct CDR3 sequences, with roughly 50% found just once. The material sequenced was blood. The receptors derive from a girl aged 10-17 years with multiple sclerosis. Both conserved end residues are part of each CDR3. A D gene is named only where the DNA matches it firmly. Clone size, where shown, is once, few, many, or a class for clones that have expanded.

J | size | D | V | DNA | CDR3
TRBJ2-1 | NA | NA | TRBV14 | TGTGCCAGCGCACGGGACCCGAGGTCGGAGCAGTTCTTC | CASARDPRSEQFF
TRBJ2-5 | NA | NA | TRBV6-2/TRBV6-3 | TGTGCCAGCAGTCCCCTGGACCGAAGCGGGGAGACCCAGTACTTC | CASSPLDRSGETQYF
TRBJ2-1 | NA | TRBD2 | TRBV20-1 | TGCAGTGCGGGACGACTAGCGGAAAACAATGAGCAGTTCTTC | CSAGRLAENNEQFF
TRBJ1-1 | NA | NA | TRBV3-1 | TGTGCCAGCAGCCAAGTGGACCACACTGAAGCTTTCTTT | CASSQVDHTEAFF
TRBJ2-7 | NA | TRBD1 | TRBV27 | TGTGCCAGCAGTCCATCCTCGGGAACAGGGGTTTACGAGCAGTACTTC | CASSPSSGTGVYEQYF
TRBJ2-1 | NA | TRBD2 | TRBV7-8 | TGTGCCAGCAGCTGGAGACTAGCGGGAGGGAAGTCCTACAATGAGCAGTTCTTC | CASSWRLAGGKSYNEQFF
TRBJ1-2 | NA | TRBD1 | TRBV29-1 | TGCAGCGTTGAAGTCGACAGGGGTATGGACTATGGCTACACCTTC | CSVEVDRGMDYGYTF
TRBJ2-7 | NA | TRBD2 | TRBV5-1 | TGCGCCAGCAGCTTGGGGGGCGGGAGGGCCGCTTCCTACGAGCAGTACTTC | CASSLGGGRAASYEQYF
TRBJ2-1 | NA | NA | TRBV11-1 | TGTGCCAGCAGCCAAGGGGTTCCCTCCTACAATGAGCAGTTCTTC | CASSQGVPSYNEQFF
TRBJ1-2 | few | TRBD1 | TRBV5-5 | TGTGCCAGCAGCCGGGGACAGGGGGATGGCTACACCTTC | CASSRGQGDGYTF
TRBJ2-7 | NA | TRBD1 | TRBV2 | TGTGCCAGCAGTGGGGACAGGTACGAGCAGTACTTC | CASSGDRYEQYF
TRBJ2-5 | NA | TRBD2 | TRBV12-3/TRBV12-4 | TGTGCCAGCAGGGGACTAGCGGGAAAGATCGGCAATGAGCAGTACTTC | CASRGLAGKIGNEQYF
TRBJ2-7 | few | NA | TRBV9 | TGTGCCAGCAGCTCCAGCGGATTGGCCTACGAGCAGTACTTC | CASSSSGLAYEQYF
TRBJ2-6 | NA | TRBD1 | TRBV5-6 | TGTGCCAGCAGCTTGGCGGGACAGGCCGACTCTGGGGCCAACGTCCTGACTTTC | CASSLAGQADSGANVLTF
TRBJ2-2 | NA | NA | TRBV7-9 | TGTGCCAGCAGCTCACCCCAGGCCCTCGCCCGGGAGCTGTTTTTT | CASSSPQALARELFF
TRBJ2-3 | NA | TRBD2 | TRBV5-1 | TGCGCCAGCAGCCCGGACCCTAGCGGAGGGGTCACAGATACGCAGTATTTT | CASSPDPSGGVTDTQYF
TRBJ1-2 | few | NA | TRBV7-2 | TGTGCCAGCAGCTTAGCGACAGGTGATAACTATGGCTACACCTTC | CASSLATGDNYGYTF
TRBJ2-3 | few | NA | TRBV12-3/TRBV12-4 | TGTGCCAGCAGTTTACCGCGGGCAGGGGAGACAGATACGCAGTATTTT | CASSLPRAGETDTQYF
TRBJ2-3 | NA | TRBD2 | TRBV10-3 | TGTGCCATCAGTGAAGCCAAGGGAGGGACAGATACGCAGTATTTT | CAISEAKGGTDTQYF
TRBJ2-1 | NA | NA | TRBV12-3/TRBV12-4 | TGTGCCAGCAGTTTGAACCTAGTGGACAATGAGCAGTTCTTC | CASSLNLVDNEQFF
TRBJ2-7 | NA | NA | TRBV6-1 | TGTGCCAGCAGTGAAGGGGTCGGTGAGCGGAGGGGGCCCTACGAGCAGTACTTC | CASSEGVGERRGPYEQYF
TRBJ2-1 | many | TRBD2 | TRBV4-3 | TGCGCCAGCAGCCGTGAGAGCGGGAGGGCCGTAGATGAGCAGTTCTTC | CASSRESGRAVDEQFF
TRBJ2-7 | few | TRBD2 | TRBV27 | TGTGCCAGCAGTTTATCGCACCCTAGCGGGACCTACGAGCAGTACTTC | CASSLSHPSGTYEQYF